This T cell receptor (beta chain) was recorded in a study of monozygotic twins with inflammatory bowel disease. The V gene's germline CDR1 is MNHEY and CDR2 SVGEGT. This CDR3 is 14 amino acids long. TCRdb reprocessed the 5' RACE reads, keeping one entry per CDR3 protein, no DNA. The sample data list a few hundred thousand distinct CDR3 sequences. This rearrangement joins TRBV6-2 or TRBV6-3 to TRBJ1-5; TCRdb's assignment of TRBD1 cannot be checked, as there is no DNA. The specimen was blood. The clonotype originates from a human donor with ulcerative colitis or Crohn's disease, or a healthy co-twin of an affected twin (not recorded which). This CDR3 is CASSYAGGNQPQHF.